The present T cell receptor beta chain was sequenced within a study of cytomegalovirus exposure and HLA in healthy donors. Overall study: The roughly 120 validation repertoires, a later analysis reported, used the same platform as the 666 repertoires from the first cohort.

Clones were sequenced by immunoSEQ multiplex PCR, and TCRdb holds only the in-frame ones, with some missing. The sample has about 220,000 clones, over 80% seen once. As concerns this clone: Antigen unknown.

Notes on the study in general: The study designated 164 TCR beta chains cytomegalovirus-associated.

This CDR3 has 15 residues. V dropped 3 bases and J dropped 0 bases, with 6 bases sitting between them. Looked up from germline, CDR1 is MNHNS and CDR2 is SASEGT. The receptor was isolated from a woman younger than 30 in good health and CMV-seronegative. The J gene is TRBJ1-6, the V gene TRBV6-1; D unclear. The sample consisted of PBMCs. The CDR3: CASSDFHSYNSPLHF. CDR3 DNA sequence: TGTGCCAGCAGTGATTTTCACTCCTATAATTCACCCCTCCACTTT.